Below are 4 T cell receptor beta chains sequenced from a single sample in a study of lymphopenia after photon versus proton radiotherapy. TCRdb keeps only in-frame clones here, not all; method: immunoSEQ multiplex PCR. The sample has 35,000 to 50,000 clones; 80% to 95% are singletons. Specimen: peripheral blood, collected from a patient treated with photon-based radiotherapy. The receptors originated from a man between 60 and 70 years old with cholangiocarcinoma.

The chain carries TRBV4-1 and TRBJ2-7, with 8 nucleotides matching TRBD2. Per the germline V gene, CDR1 is MGHRA and CDR2 is YSYEKL. The CDR3 runs 17 residues. The J segment lost 3 bases and the V segment lost 4 bases, leaving 14 bases of the junction unmatched. DNA of the CDR3: TGCGCCAGCAGCCTTCAATGGAGACTAGCGTCACTCTACGAGCAGTACTTC. Amino acids: CASSLQWRLASLYEQYF.

DNA for the CDR3: TGCGCCAGCAGCCCGGGGGGTCCTGACGGGGCCAACGTCCTGACTTTC. Protein product: CASSPGGPDGANVLTF. This sequence joins TRBV5-1 and TRBJ2-6, with 7 bases aligning to TRBD2. Germline V lookup: CDR1 SGHRS, CDR2 YFSETQ. This CDR3 is built from 16 residues. Losses at the gene ends were 4 bases for V and 4 bases for J; bases not matched to a gene: 8.

The chain is built from TRBV28 and TRBJ2-1; D is possibly TRBD2 (5 bases). Germline CDR1 and CDR2: MDHEN and SYDVKM. This CDR3 region has 16 residues. Trimming pared 6 bases from V and 5 bases from J, leaving 20 bases between. CDR3 sequence reads: CASSKGWRSYNNEQFF. In DNA form, the CDR3 reads TGTGCCAGCAGCAAAGGGTGGAGGTCCTATAACAATGAGCAGTTCTTC. Drawing the rest from reference TRBV28 and TRBJ2-1, the complete variable domain is DVKVTQSSRYLVKRTGEKVFLECVQDMDHENMFWYRQDPGLGLRLIYFSYDVKMKEKGDIPEGYSVSREKKERFSLILESASTNQTSMYLCASSKGWRSYNNEQFFGPGTRLTVL.

J is TRBJ2-7 and V is TRBV10-1, with D possibly TRBD2 on 5 matching bases. Trimming pared 4 bases from V and 6 bases from J, leaving 13 bases between. Germline V gene data show CDR1 as WNHNN and CDR2 as SYGVQD (reference sequence). The CDR3 runs to 13 residues. The CDR3 bases are TGCGCCAGCAGTGTGGGGATTGAGGGCGAGCAGTACTTC. Translated: CASSVGIEGEQYF.